This TCR beta chain derives from a study of identical twins. The sample holds many counts of this clonotype. Its cognate antigen is unknown. Germline trimming cut 6 bases from V and 4 bases from J; bases unmatched to any gene: 9. In germline, CDR1 is LGHNA, CDR2 YSLEER. CDR3 length: 15 amino acids. TCRdb analysed the 5' RACE reads with MiXCR anew, one entry per CDR3 protein. In the table there are under 300,000 distinct CDR3 sequences, about an eighth of which are singletons. Study-wide points: For zero-insertion analyses, partial confounding could come from invariant MAIT and iNKT cells.

These sequences were also reported in another study, on yellow fever vaccine responses in identical twins.

The chain employs TRBV4-3 and TRBJ2-3; 8 bases align to TRBD2. The receptor's source is a woman under 30 in good health. The sample taken for sequencing was memory (CD45RO+) T cells sorted from blood. The CDR3 nucleotides read TGCGCCAGCAGTTTTTTGAGCGGGAGTGCAGATACGCAGTATTTT. Amino acids: CASSFLSGSADTQYF.